This TCR beta chain was recovered during a study of post-analysis software for immune sequencing data (dated by TCRdb to between 2014 and 2017). Regarding the research as a whole: The recorded disease courses included relapsing-remitting, secondary progressive and progressive-relapsing multiple sclerosis, and some patients had no subtype annotation. Patient repertoires were compared against some twelve previously published healthy control repertoires from donors aged roughly 6 to 28 years. A subset of samples was prepared in parallel using single-end sample barcoding, then pooled and co-amplified after Illumina adapter ligation.

Results and caveats for the whole study, not just this receptor: Compared with controls, multiple sclerosis patients had significantly lower normalized Chao1 diversity, a finding suggesting substantial peripheral T-cell clonal expansion. Direct clustering with F measure showed strong co-clustering of samples prepared in the same batch, prompting a batch-effect correction. The control group was slightly older than the multiple sclerosis patient group.

Notes on this clonotype: Its antigen is not yet known. Nothing much larger sits one base from this clone, and base qualities are not available.

The method was PCR. Sequenced on an Illumina HiSeq 2500. To reduce PCR and sequencing biases, unique molecular identifiers were built into the TCR beta cDNA libraries. Roughly 500,000 cDNA molecules were obtained for every 1 to 10 million input T cells, so each molecule roughly corresponded to one T cell. The patient libraries were prepared and sequenced using the same protocol as the earlier healthy control dataset. Samples belonging to the same batch were prepared together, multiplexed and sequenced on a shared HiSeq lane. In the source study's methods: MIGEC was used to process the raw barcoded reads, and molecular identifier groups with only a single read were discarded before consensus assembly and CDR3 extraction. Clonotype tables were post-analysed with VDJtools, normalizing diversity by down-sampling all datasets to the smallest sample size. Repertoire overlap clustering matched CDR3 amino acid but not nucleotide sequences to correct batch-related cross-sample contamination. TCRdb redid the processing of the public reads, applying fastp at Q25 and MiXCR, and retained in-frame beta chains. Identical CDR3 protein sequences are pooled into one entry, listed with their most common genes and DNA. TCRdb, rather than the study authors, made the V and J calls. Here the sample has fewer than 550,000 distinct CDR3 sequences; 30% to 40% occur a single time. The top ten hold around 5.9% of the sample.

To demonstrate the VDJtools post-analysis software, the study profiled TCR beta repertoires from the peripheral blood of under 15 young patients with multiple sclerosis. The multiple sclerosis patients were children and adolescents between 6 and 15 years of age. Source material: blood. This clonotype was sampled from a girl aged 2 to 17 with multiple sclerosis.

The CDR3 reads CSARDGTTNEKLFF. In nucleotide form, the sequence is TGCAGTGCTAGAGACGGGACAACTAATGAAAAACTGTTTTTT. The chain is made from TRBV20-1 and TRBJ1-4; a confident D gene designation cannot be given. Reading from cysteine to phenylalanine, the CDR3 counts 14 amino acids. The kept DNA is CDR3 alone, 42 bases in frame from the first base. A distance of 5 bases separates the germline ends of V and J, which lose 0 bases and 0 bases respectively. The germline V gene (reference sequence) supplies CDR1 DFQATT and CDR2 SNEGSKA.